This T cell receptor beta chain was sequenced for a study of T cell repertoires in cytomegalovirus infection. Study-level background: Carrying CMV and the relevant HLA type showed in public TCR beta signatures.

TCRdb re-derived calls from the reads in MiXCR, one entry per CDR3 protein. Among around 360,000 distinct CDR3 sequences listed, about a third were seen once. A remark on this clonotype: What it binds is not known.

Trimming left V 7 bases short and J 5 bases short, with 24 bases between. The CDR3 is 17 residues long. The germline V gene has CDR1 SGHTA and CDR2 FQGTGA. General study points: The cumulative frequency of public TCR beta families distinguished individuals who carried CMV together with the relevant HLA. The ex vivo response showed dominance by HLA-C-restricted CMV-specific TCR beta clonotypes.

This material consisted of cultured PBMCs, taken from culture after CMV antigen stimulation. The J gene is TRBJ1-5, the V gene TRBV7-3; D is perhaps TRBD1 (6 bases). The clonotype comes from a human donor in good health (CMV status not recorded). Some clones in this sample may be carry-over from other donors' samples. Here the CDR3 reads CASTFIRGGGGDQPQHF. The CDR3 bases are TGTGCCAGCACCTTTATACGGGGAGGGGGAGGGGATCAGCCCCAGCATTTT. Looking up the rest from reference TRBV7-3 and TRBJ1-5 gives the full variable domain: GAGVSQTPSNKVTEKGKYVELRCDPISGHTALYWYRQSLGQGPEFLIYFQGTGAADDSGLPNDRFFAVRPEGSVSTLKIQRTERGDSAVYLCASTFIRGGGGDQPQHFGDGTRLSIL.